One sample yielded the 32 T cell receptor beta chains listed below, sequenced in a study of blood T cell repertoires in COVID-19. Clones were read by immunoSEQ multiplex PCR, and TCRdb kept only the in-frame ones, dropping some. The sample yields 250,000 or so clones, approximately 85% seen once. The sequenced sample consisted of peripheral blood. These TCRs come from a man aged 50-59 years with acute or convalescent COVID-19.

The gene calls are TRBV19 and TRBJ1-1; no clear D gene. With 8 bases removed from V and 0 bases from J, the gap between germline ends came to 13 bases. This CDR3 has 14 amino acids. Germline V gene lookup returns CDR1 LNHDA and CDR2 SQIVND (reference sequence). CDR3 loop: CASASISLNTEAFF. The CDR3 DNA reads TGTGCCAGTGCATCTATCTCCTTGAACACTGAAGCTTTCTTT.

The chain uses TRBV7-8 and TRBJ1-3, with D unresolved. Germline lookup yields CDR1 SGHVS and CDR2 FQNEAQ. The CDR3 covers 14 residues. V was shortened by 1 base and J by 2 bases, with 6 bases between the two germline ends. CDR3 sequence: CASSLEPAGNTIYF. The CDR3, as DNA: TGTGCCAGCAGCTTAGAACCAGCTGGAAACACCATATATTTT.

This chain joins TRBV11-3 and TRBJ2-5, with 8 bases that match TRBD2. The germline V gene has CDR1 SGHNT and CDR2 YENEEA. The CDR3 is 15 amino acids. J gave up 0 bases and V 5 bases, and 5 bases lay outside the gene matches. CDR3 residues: CASSQLAENQETQYF. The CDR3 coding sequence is TGTGCCAGCAGCCAACTAGCGGAGAACCAAGAGACCCAGTACTTC.

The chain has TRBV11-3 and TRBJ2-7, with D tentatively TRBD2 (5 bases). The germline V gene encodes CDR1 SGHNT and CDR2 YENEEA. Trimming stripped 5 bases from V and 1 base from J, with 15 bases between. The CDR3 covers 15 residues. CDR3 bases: TGTGCCAGCAGCCAACTAGGAATTGGGTCCTACGAGCAGTACTTC. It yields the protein CASSQLGIGSYEQYF.

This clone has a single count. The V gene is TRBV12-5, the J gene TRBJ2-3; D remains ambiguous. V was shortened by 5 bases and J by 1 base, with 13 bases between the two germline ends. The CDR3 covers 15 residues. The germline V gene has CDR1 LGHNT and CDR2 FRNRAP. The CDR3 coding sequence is TGTGCTAGTGGTAAAGGAGTCTCGGGCACAGATACGCAGTATTTT. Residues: CASGKGVSGTDTQYF.

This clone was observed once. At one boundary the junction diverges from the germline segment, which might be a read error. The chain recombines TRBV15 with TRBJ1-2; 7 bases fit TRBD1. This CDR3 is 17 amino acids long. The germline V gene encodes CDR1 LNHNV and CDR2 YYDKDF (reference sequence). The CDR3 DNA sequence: TGTGCCACCAGCGGAGAACGGCAGAGGGACCAGACAGGGGGCTACACCTTC. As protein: CATSGERQRDQTGGYTF.

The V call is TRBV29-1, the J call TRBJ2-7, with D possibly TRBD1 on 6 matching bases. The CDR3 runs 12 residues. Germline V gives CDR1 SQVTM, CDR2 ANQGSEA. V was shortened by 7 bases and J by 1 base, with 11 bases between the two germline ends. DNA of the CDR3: TGCAGCGCTGGCAGGGGATCCTACGAGCAGTACTTC. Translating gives CSAGRGSYEQYF.

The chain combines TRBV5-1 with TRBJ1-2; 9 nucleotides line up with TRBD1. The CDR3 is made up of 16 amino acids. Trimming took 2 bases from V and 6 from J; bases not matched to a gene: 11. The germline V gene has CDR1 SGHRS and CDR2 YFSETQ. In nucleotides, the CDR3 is TGCGCCAGCAGCTTCACCTCCGGGACAGGGAGGGATGGCTACACCTTC. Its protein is CASSFTSGTGRDGYTF. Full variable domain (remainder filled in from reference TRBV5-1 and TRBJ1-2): KAGVTQTPRYLIKTRGQQVTLSCSPISGHRSVSWYQQTPGQGLQFLFEYFSETQRNKGNFPGRFSGRQFSNSRSEMNVSTLELGDSALYLCASSFTSGTGRDGYTFGSGTRLTVV.

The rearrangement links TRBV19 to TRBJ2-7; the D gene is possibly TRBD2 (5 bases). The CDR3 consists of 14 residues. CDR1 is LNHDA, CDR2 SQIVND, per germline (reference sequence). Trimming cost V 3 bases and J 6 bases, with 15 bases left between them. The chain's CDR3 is CASSIGQEGVEQYF. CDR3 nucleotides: TGTGCCAGTAGTATTGGTCAAGAGGGAGTCGAGCAGTACTTC.

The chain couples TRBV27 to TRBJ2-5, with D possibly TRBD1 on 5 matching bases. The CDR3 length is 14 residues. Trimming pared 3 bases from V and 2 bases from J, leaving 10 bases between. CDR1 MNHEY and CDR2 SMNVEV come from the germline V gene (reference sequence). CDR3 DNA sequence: TGTGCCAGCAGTTTCGACCGACAGCAAGAGACCCAGTACTTC. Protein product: CASSFDRQQETQYF.

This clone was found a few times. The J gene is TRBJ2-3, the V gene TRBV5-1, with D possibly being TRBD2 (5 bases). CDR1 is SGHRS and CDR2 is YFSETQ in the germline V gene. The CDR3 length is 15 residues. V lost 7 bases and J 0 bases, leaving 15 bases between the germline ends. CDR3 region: CASATLGGSTDTQYF. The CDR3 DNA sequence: TGCGCCAGCGCCACCTTAGGCGGGAGCACAGATACGCAGTATTTT.

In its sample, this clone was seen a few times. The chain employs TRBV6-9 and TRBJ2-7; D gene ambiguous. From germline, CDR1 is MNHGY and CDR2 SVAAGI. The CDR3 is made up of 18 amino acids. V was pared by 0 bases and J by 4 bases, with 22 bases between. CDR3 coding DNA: TGTGCCAGCAGTTATTCGAGGTTAGGCGCCCCTGGATTTTACGAGCAGTACTTC. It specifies CASSYSRLGAPGFYEQYF.

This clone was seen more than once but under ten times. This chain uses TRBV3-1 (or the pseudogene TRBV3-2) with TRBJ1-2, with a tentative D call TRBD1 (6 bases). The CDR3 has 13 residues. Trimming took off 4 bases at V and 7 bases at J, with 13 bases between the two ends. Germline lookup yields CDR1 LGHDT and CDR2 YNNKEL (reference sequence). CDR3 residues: CASSRRDTGGYTF. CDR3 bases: TGTGCCAGCAGCCGCCGGGACACCGGTGGCTACACCTTC.

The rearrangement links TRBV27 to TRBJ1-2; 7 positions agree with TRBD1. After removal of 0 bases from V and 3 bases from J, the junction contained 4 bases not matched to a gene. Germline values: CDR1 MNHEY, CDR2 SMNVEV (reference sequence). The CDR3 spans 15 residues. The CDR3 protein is CASSLSTTGDYGYTF. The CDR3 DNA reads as TGTGCCAGCAGTTTATCGACAACAGGGGACTATGGCTACACCTTC.

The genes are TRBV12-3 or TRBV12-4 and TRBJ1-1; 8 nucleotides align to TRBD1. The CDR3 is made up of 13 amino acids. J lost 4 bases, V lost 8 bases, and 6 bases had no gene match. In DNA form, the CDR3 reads TGTGCCAGCGGCATCGACAGGGGCACTGAAGCTTTCTTT. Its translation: CASGIDRGTEAFF.

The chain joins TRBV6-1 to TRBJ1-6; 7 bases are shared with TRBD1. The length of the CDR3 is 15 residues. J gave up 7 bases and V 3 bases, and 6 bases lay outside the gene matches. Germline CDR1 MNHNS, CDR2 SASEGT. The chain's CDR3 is CASSEQTGLNSPLHF. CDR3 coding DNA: TGTGCCAGCAGTGAGCAGACAGGGTTAAATTCACCCCTCCACTTT.

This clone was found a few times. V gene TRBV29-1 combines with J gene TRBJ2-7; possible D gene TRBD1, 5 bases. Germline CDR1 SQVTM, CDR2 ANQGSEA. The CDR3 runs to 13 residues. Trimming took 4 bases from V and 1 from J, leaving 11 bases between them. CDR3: CSVVPRQSYEQYF. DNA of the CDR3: TGCAGCGTTGTCCCCCGACAGTCCTACGAGCAGTACTTC.

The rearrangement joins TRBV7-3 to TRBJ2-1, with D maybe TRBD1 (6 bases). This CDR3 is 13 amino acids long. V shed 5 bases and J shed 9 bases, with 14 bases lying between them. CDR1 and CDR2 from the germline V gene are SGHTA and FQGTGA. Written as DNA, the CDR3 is TGTGCCAGCAGCCCAAGCTTGGGGGCTGAGCAGTTCTTC. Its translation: CASSPSLGAEQFF.

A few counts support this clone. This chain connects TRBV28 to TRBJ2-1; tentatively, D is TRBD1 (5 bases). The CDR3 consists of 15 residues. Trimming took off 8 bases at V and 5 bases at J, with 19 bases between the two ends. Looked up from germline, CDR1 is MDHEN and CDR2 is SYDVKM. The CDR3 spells CASALTTVSNNEQFF. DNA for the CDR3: TGTGCCAGCGCCCTCACGACAGTTTCTAACAATGAGCAGTTCTTC.

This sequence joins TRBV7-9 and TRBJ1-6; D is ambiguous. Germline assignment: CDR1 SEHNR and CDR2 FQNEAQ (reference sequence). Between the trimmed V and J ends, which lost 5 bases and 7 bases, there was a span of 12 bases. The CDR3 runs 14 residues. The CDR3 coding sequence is TGTGCCAGCAGCGTCAGCCCCGGGAATTCACCCCTCCACTTT. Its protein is CASSVSPGNSPLHF.

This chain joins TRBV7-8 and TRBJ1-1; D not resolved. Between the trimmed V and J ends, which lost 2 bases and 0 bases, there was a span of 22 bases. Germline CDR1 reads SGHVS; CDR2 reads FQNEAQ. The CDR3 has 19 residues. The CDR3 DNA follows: TGTGCCAGCAGCTTATTGGTTGGGCTTTGGGCCCATATGAACACTGAAGCTTTCTTT. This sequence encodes CASSLLVGLWAHMNTEAFF.

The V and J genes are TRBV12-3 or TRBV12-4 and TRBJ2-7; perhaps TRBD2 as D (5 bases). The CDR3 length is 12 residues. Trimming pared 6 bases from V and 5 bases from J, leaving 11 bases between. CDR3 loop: CASSLVLDEQYF. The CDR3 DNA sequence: TGTGCCAGCAGCCTCGTACTAGACGAGCAGTACTTC.

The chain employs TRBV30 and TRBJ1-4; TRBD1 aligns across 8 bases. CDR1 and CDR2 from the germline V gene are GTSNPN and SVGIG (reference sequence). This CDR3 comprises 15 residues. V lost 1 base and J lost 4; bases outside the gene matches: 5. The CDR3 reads CAWSGDDRGNEKLFF. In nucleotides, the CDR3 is TGTGCCTGGAGTGGAGACGACAGGGGTAATGAAAAACTGTTTTTT.

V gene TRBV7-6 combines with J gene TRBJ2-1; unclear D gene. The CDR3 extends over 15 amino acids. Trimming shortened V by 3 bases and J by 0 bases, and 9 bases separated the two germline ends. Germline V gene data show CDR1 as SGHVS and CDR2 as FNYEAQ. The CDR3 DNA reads TGTGCCAGCAGCTTGGGCCCGAGCTCCTACAATGAGCAGTTCTTC. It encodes CASSLGPSSYNEQFF.

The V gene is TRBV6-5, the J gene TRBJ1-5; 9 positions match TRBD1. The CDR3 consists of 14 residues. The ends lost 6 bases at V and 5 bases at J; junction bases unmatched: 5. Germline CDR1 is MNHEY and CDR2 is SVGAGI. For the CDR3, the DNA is TGTGCCAGCAGCCTTACAGGGGGCGATCAGCCCCAGCATTTT. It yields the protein CASSLTGGDQPQHF.

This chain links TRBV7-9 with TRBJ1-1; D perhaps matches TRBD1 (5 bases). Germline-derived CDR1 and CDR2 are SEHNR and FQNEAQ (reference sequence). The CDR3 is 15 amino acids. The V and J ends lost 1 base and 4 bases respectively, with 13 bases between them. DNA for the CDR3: TGTGCCAGCAGCTTAGTGGGGCGGAGGGGCACTGAAGCTTTCTTT. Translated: CASSLVGRRGTEAFF.

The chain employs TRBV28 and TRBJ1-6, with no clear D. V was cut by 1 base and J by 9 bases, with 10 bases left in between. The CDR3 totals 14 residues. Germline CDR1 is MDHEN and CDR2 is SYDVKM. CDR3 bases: TGTGCCAGCAGTTTATTCACCCTGAGTTCACCCCTCCACTTT. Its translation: CASSLFTLSSPLHF.

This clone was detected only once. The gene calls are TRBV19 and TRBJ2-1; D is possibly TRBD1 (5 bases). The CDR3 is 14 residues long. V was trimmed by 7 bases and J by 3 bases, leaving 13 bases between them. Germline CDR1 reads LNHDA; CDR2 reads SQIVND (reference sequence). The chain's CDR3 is CASKNGAGYNEQFF. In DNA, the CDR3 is TGTGCCAGTAAGAATGGGGCCGGCTACAATGAGCAGTTCTTC.

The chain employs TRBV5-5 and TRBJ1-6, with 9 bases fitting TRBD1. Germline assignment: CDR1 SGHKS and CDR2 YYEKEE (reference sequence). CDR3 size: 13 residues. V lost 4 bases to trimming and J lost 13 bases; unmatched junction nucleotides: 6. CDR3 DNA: TGTGCCAGCAGCGGGGGGGACAGGGTTCCCCTCCACTTT. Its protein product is CASSGGDRVPLHF.

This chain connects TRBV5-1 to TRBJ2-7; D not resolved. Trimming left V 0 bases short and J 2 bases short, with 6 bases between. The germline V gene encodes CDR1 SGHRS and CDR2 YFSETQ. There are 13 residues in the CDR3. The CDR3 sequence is CASSLDTAYEQYF. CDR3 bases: TGCGCCAGCAGCTTGGACACCGCCTACGAGCAGTACTTC.

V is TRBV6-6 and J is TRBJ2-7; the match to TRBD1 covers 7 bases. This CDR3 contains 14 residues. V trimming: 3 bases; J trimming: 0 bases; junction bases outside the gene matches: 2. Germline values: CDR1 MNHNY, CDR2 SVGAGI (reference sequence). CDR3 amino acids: CASSYGQVSYEQYF. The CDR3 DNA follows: TGTGCCAGCAGTTATGGACAGGTCTCCTACGAGCAGTACTTC.

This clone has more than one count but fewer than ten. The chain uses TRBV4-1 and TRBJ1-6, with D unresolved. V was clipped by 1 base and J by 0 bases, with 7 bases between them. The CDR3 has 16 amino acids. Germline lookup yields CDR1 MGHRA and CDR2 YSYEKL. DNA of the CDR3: TGCGCCAGCAGCCAAGTTCACAGCTCCTATAATTCACCCCTCCACTTT. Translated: CASSQVHSSYNSPLHF.